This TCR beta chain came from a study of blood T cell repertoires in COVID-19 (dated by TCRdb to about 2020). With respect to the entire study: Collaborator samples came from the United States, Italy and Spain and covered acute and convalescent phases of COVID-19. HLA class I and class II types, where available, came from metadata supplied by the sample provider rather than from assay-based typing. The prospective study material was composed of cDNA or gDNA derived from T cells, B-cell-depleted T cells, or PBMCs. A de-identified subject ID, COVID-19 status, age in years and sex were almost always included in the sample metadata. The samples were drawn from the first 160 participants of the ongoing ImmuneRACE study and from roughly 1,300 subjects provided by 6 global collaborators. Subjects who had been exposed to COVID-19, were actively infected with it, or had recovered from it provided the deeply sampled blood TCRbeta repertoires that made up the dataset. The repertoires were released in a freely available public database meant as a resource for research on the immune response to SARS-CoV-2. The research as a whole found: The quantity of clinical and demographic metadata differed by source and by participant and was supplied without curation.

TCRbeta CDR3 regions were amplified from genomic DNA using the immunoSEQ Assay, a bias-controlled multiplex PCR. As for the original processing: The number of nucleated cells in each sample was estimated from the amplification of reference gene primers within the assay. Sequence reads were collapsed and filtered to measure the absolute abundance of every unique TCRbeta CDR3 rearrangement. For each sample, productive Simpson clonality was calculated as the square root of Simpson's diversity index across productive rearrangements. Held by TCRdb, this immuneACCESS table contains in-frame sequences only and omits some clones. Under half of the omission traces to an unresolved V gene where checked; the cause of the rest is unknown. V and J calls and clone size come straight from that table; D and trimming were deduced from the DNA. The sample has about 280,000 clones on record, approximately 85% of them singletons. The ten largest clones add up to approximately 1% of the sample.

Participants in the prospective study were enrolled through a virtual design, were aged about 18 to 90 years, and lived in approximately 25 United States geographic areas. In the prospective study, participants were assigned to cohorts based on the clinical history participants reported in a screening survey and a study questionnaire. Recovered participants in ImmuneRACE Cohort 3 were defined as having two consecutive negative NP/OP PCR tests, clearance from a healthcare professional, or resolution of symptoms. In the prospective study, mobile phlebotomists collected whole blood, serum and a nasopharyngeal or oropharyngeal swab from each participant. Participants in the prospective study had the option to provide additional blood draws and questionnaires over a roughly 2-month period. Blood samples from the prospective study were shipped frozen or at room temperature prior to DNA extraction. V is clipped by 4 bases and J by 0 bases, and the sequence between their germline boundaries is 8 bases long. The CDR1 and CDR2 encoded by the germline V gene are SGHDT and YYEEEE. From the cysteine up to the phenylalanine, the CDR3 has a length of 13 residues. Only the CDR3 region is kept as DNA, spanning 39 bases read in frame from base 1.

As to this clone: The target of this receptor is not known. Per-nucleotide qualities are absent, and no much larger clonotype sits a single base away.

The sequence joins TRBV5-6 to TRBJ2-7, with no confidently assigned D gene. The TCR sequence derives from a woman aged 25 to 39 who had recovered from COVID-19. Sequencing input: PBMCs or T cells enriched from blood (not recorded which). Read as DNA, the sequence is TGTGCCAGCAGCCGGAGACCCTCCTACGAGCAGTACTTC. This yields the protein CASSRRPSYEQYF.